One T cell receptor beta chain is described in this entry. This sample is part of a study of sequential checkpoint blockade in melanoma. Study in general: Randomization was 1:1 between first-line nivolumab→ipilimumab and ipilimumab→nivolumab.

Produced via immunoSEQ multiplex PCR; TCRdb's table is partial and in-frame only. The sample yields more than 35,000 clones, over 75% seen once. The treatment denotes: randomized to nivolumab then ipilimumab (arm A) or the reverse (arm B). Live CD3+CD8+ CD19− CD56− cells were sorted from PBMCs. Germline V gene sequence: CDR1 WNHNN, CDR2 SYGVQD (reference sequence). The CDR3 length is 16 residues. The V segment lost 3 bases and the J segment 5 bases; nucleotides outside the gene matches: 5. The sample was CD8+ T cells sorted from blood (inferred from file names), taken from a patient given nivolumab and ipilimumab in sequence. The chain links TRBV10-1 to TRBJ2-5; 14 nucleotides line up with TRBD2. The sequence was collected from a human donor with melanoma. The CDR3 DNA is TGCGCCAGCAGTGATCGACTAGCGGGAGGGCCGGAGACCCAGTACTTC. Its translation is CASSDRLAGGPETQYF.